The 21 T cell receptor beta chains listed next were all sequenced from one sample in a study of shared clonotypes between healthy human individuals. Libraries were prepared by immunoSEQ multiplex PCR; TCRdb keeps only in-frame clonotypes and omits some of them. The repertoire includes a few hundred thousand clones, over 95% of them detected once, and 0.085% to 0.11% sits in the top ten. CD45RO-negative, CCR7-positively selected cells formed the naive CD8 fraction, excluding terminally differentiated effector memory CD45RA+ cells. Sequenced input: naive CD8+ T cells sorted from blood. These TCRs come from a woman in her thirties in good health.

The V gene is TRBV6-6, the J gene TRBJ1-1; D is ambiguous. V shed 7 bases and J shed 7 bases, with 16 bases lying between them. Per germline, CDR1 MNHNY and CDR2 SVGAGI (reference sequence). The CDR3 runs to 13 residues. The CDR3 reads CASTLGPWGEAFF. CDR3 nucleotide sequence: TGTGCCAGCACCCTCGGCCCCTGGGGTGAAGCTTTCTTT.

The chain links TRBV4-1 to TRBJ2-2; possibly TRBD2 for D (6 bases). This CDR3 contains 13 residues. Germline CDR1 is MGHRA and CDR2 is YSYEKL. Trimming left V 3 bases short and J 6 bases short, with 8 bases between. The CDR3 DNA reads TGCGCCAGCAGCCACCGACTAGCCGGGGAGCTGTTTTTT. Translation gives CASSHRLAGELFF.

The chain employs TRBV5-6 and TRBJ2-5, with 13 bases that match TRBD2. Trimming removed 4 bases from V and 5 bases from J; junction bases left unmatched: 8. The CDR3 is 16 amino acids. The germline V gene has CDR1 SGHDT and CDR2 YYEEEE. The CDR3 loop reads CASSPGLAGARETQYF. For the CDR3, the DNA is TGTGCCAGCAGCCCCGGACTAGCGGGGGCACGGGAGACCCAGTACTTC.

V is TRBV5-6 and J is TRBJ2-7; D is ambiguous. Trimming removed 0 bases at V and 3 bases at J, with 10 bases between. The germline gives CDR1 SGHDT, CDR2 YYEEEE. The CDR3 is 14 amino acids. CDR3 loop: CASSLVNSVYEQYF. The CDR3 DNA reads TGTGCCAGCAGCTTGGTCAACTCAGTCTACGAGCAGTACTTC.

This chain uses TRBV6-6 with TRBJ2-7, with a possible D match to TRBD2 (5 bases). The V gene's germline CDR1 is MNHNY and CDR2 SVGAGI (reference sequence). The CDR3 covers 13 residues. The V and J ends lost 0 bases and 7 bases respectively, with 10 bases between them. CDR3 nucleotides: TGTGCCAGCAGTTACTCGAAATCGGGGGAGCAGTACTTC. It translates to CASSYSKSGEQYF.

This sequence joins TRBV7-9 and TRBJ2-1, with 12 bases that match TRBD2. Germline assignment: CDR1 SEHNR and CDR2 FQNEAQ (reference sequence). This CDR3 contains 14 residues. Germline trimming cut 5 bases from V and 8 bases from J; bases unmatched to any gene: 4. For the CDR3, the DNA is TGTGCCAGCAGCACGACTAGCGGGAGTGATGAGCAGTTCTTC. Protein sequence: CASSTTSGSDEQFF.

The V and J genes are TRBV13 and TRBJ2-7; 15 bases agree with TRBD2. Germline-derived CDR1 and CDR2 are PRHDT and FYEKMQ (reference sequence). The CDR3 is made up of 17 amino acids. The junction had 8 bases not matched to a gene; V was cut back by 4 bases and J by 4 bases. CDR3 sequence reads: CASSSSGLAGGSYEQYF. For the CDR3, the DNA is TGTGCCAGCAGCTCGTCCGGACTAGCGGGAGGGTCTTACGAGCAGTACTTC.

V gene TRBV7-9 combines with J gene TRBJ2-7; TRBD2 is a possible D gene (5 bases). Per germline, CDR1 SEHNR and CDR2 FQNEAQ (reference sequence). Trimming left V 6 bases short and J 4 bases short, with 19 bases between. This CDR3 has 15 amino acids. The DNA of the CDR3 is TGTGCCAGCAGGCCCCCCCGGGGTTTGGGGTACGAGCAGTACTTC. It encodes CASRPPRGLGYEQYF.

The chain joins TRBV6-1 to TRBJ2-7, with D perhaps matching TRBD1 (5 bases). V dropped 1 base and J dropped 2 bases, with 6 bases sitting between them. The CDR3 extends over 13 amino acids. Per germline, CDR1 MNHNS and CDR2 SASEGT. The CDR3 loop is CASSEVGPYEQYF. The CDR3 bases are TGTGCCAGCAGTGAAGTGGGGCCCTACGAGCAGTACTTC.

This chain uses TRBV10-1 with TRBJ2-3; TRBD2 matches at 8 bases. J gave up 6 bases and V 4 bases, and 18 bases lay outside the gene matches. This CDR3 spans 18 amino acids. Germline V CDR1 and CDR2: WNHNN, SYGVQD (reference sequence). The chain's CDR3 is CASSVAFATGGPGDTQYF. CDR3 DNA sequence: TGCGCCAGCAGTGTCGCCTTCGCTACGGGAGGGCCAGGGGATACGCAGTATTTT.

This chain uses TRBV28 with TRBJ1-1, with no clear D. V lost 7 bases and J lost 1, with 13 bases in between. The germline CDR1 and CDR2 sequences are MDHEN and SYDVKM. The CDR3 runs to 14 residues. CDR3 DNA: TGTGCCAGCACCCCCCGGGTTGAGAACACTGAAGCTTTCTTT. This encodes CASTPRVENTEAFF.

This chain joins TRBV28 and TRBJ1-6; a possible D gene is TRBD1 (5 bases). From germline, CDR1 is MDHEN and CDR2 SYDVKM. The CDR3 spans 14 residues. With 6 bases removed from V and 9 bases from J, the gap between germline ends came to 15 bases. CDR3 sequence (DNA): TGTGCCAGCAGACTGGACACCGGGTTTTCACCCCTCCACTTT. This gives the protein CASRLDTGFSPLHF.

The chain's CDR3 is CASTSPPGGRDSYEQYF. As DNA, the CDR3 is TGTGCCAGCACCTCCCCTCCCGGAGGGAGGGACTCCTACGAGCAGTACTTC. This chain links TRBV2 with TRBJ2-7; 7 bases line up with TRBD2. V dropped 7 bases and J dropped 0; count of bases not matched to a gene: 15. This CDR3 is 17 amino acids long. CDR1 SNHLY and CDR2 FYNNEI come from the germline V gene.

This clone appeared once. The J gene is TRBJ1-1, the V gene TRBV16; 11 bases align to TRBD1. The trim removed 0 bases at V and 13 bases at J, leaving 4 bases unmatched. The CDR3 is 13 residues long. Germline V gene data show CDR1 as KGHSY and CDR2 as FQNENV. CDR3 in amino acids: CASSQSDRGLGFF. The CDR3 DNA is TGTGCCAGCAGCCAATCGGACAGGGGGCTTGGTTTCTTT.

A word on this clone: At one boundary the junction diverges from the germline segment, which might be a read error. This chain's CDR3 is CATSGEILTGADTQYF. The CDR3 DNA sequence: TGTGCCACCAGCGGAGAAATTCTGACTGGCGCAGATACGCAGTATTTT. The chain combines TRBV15 with TRBJ2-3; no firm D call. The CDR3 covers 16 residues. CDR1 is LNHNV, CDR2 YYDKDF, per germline (reference sequence).

This clone occurred once. The CDR3 DNA follows: TGTGCCAGCAGCTCAGCGGGGGAGCGGGAGGGCTCCTACGAGCAGTACTTC. This sequence encodes CASSSAGEREGSYEQYF. The genes are TRBV13 and TRBJ2-7; 10 positions match TRBD2. This CDR3 spans 17 amino acids. V was pared by 4 bases and J by 0 bases, with 9 bases of the junction left unmatched. Germline CDR1 reads PRHDT; CDR2 reads FYEKMQ (reference sequence).

A few counts support this clone. The chain links TRBV5-4 to TRBJ2-5, with D maybe TRBD1 (6 bases). This CDR3 is built from 12 residues. V was trimmed by 5 bases and J by 5 bases, leaving 10 bases between them. CDR1 and CDR2 from the germline V gene are SGHNT and YYREEE (reference sequence). This chain's CDR3 is CASRDRTETQYF. CDR3 bases: TGTGCCAGCAGAGACAGGACTGAGACCCAGTACTTC.

This clone was detected only once. CDR3 in amino acids: CASSVENRPGELFF. CDR3 DNA sequence: TGCGCCAGCAGTGTCGAAAATCGACCAGGGGAGCTGTTTTTT. This sequence joins TRBV5-1 and TRBJ2-2, with unresolved D. The ends were cut back, 5 bases at V and 8 bases at J, with 16 bases in the middle. From germline, CDR1 is SGHRS and CDR2 YFSETQ. The CDR3 length is 14 residues.

A single count supports this clone. The chain recombines TRBV7-9 with TRBJ2-1; D not certain. Germline CDR1 and CDR2: SEHNR and FQNEAQ (reference sequence). This CDR3 is 14 amino acids long. Trimming cost V 2 bases and J 3 bases, with 8 bases left between them. The CDR3 DNA sequence: TGTGCCAGCAGCTTAATTGGGAACTACAATGAGCAGTTCTTC. Protein sequence: CASSLIGNYNEQFF.

V and J are TRBV5-6 and TRBJ2-7; D unclear. The V and J ends lost 2 bases and 0 bases respectively, with 9 bases between them. This CDR3 is 14 amino acids long. CDR1 and CDR2 (germline): SGHDT, YYEEEE. CDR3 amino acids: CASSFVGSSYEQYF. CDR3 sequence (DNA): TGTGCCAGCAGCTTTGTGGGTAGCTCCTACGAGCAGTACTTC.

This clone came up once. The chain recombines TRBV11-2 with TRBJ2-7; 10 bases align to TRBD1. Unmatched junction bases numbered 6, after V lost 5 bases and J lost 2 bases. The germline V gene encodes CDR1 SGHAT and CDR2 FQNNGV. CDR3 length: 15 amino acids. CDR3 nucleotides: TGTGCCAGCAGCCCGGGACAGGGGTGGGCCTACGAGCAGTACTTC. It translates to CASSPGQGWAYEQYF.